The present entry profiles one TCR beta chain with its context. The antigen it binds to is not known. Base qualities were left out, and no much larger clone turns up one base away. The data are from a study of T and B cells in COVID-19 patients (TCRdb year 2020). General notes on the study: Using TRB and IGH repertoire sequencing of peripheral blood, the study characterized adaptive immunity in COVID-19 patients who had active infection or had recovered. The TCR and BCR sequence repository comprised a few dozen patients and nearly 70 time points, with over 8 million TCR sequences analysed. Repertoire analyses used an age-matched reference group of a few dozen healthy donors who were negative for COVID-19 antibodies as the comparison. Patients in the recovered cohort had a median age of almost 35 years, compared with 55 to 70 years for patients in the active-infection cohort. As many as 9 follow-up blood samples were collected from each patient, and in some individuals these samples spanned different disease stages. Critical illness requiring mechanical ventilation or ECMO was present in about 60% of the 20 patients in the active-infection cohort. Comorbidities linked to unfavorable COVID-19 outcome were present in about 90% of the roughly 20 patients in the active-infection cohort. A couple of patients were included in both the recovered and active cohorts because samples were available from active disease and after recovery. A recovered cohort comprised more than 15 patients contributing 20 samples, mostly after mild to moderate COVID-19 managed as outpatients. General study outcomes and caveats: Few blood samples were available from mildly ill patients while symptoms were present, and early samples from severe cases were likewise scarce. The cohort was considered too small for HLA contributions to COVID-19 susceptibility or severity to be assessed. TRB repertoires were highly clonal in active COVID-19, whereas diversity and richness at recovery rose above healthy donor levels. In patients with COVID-19, the usage of TRBV/TRBJ genes was reported to be strongly skewed. A total of some 2,400 exclusive TCR clusters, including approximately 30 low-pGen clusters, were found in the recovered cohort. Specific T cell subsets (CD4+/Treg/CD8+) and sorted SARS-CoV-2-responsive or tetramer+ T cells had not yet been sequenced, and the corresponding sequencing experiments were ongoing. It was stated that prospective validation of the reported TCR clusters was required before the clusters could be put to clinical use.

V loses 8 bases, J loses 7 bases, and the germline ends lie 9 bases apart. CDR1 ENHRY and CDR2 SYGVKD were looked up in the germline V gene. The CDR3 goes from the cysteine to the phenylalanine over 11 residues. Only the CDR3 part of the read is kept: 33 bases, read in frame from the first base. The data were produced on an Illumina MiSeq. Multiplex PCR with BIOMED2 TRB-A/B primer pools was used to amplify the TRB rearrangements. Two consecutive PCRs added Illumina-compatible adapters and 7-nucleotide sample barcodes to the amplicons. All library PCRs used Phusion HS II polymerase. Amplicons were purified from gel with the NucleoSpin Gel and PCR Clean-up kit, quantified on Qubit, and pooled at 4 to 4.5 nM. Amplicon pool quality was checked on an Agilent 2100 Bioanalyzer before Illumina next-generation sequencing. As for how the authors treated the data: Annotation of TRB rearrangements was performed with MiXCR 3.0.8 using the default MiXCR reference library. Non-productive reads and sequences with fewer than 2 reads were removed, and every unique CDR3 nucleotide sequence was treated as one clone. R 3.5.1 was used to calculate clonality, diversity, richness and V-J gene usage. GLIPH2 was used to cluster TCRs by CDR3 similarity, and OLGA was used to calculate generation probabilities. GLIPH2 clusters were kept only when the clusters contained at least four unique TCR clonotypes present in at least three individuals. The raw public data were reprocessed by TCRdb itself: fastp quality trimming at Q25, MiXCR clonotype calling, in-frame beta chains only. Each CDR3 protein gets just one entry, which takes the most common genes and DNA from the rows behind it. These V and J calls rely on TCRdb rather than the paper's analysis. For this sample there are around 20,000 distinct CDR3 sequences; around 30% appear just once. The ten largest clones capture 2.8% of the sample.

TRB repertoires were amplified from roughly 230-500 ng of genomic DNA extracted from blood. Recombination linked TRBV10-3 to TRBJ2-1; a tentative D match to TRBD1 spans 5 bases. Sequencing was carried out using blood. This receptor was obtained from a human donor who had recovered from COVID-19. This receptor has the CDR3 CAIRQSNEQFF. The sequence in DNA is TGTGCCATCCGACAGTCTAATGAGCAGTTCTTC.